This T cell receptor (beta chain) was profiled in a study of T-cell memory formation after mild COVID-19. The wider study: TCR clusters were mostly donor specific.

This clonotype was detected a few times. What it binds is unknown. The TCR alpha and TCR beta cDNA libraries, bearing sample barcodes and UMIs, were generated by 5'RACE using constant-segment primers. TCRdb re-derived calls from the 5' RACE reads in MiXCR, one entry per CDR3 protein. The data hold 170,000 or so distinct CDR3 sequences, with over 20% observed a single time. Points from the study as a whole: Memory from before infection featured some responding clones, which suggests cross-reactive memory joined. CD4+ contracting clones were found mainly in CM and EM, and CD8+ ones in EMRA.

Germline assignment: CDR1 MNHEY and CDR2 SVGAGI. The CDR3 consists of 14 residues. Trimming at V came to 7 bases and at J to 4 bases, leaving 3 bases not matched to a gene. The sample comprised PBMCs or a T cell subset sorted from them (not recorded which). This sequence was found in an adult woman who had mild COVID-19 (a few samples of this study predate the infection). Cell type and time point are not known. This chain joins TRBV6-5 and TRBJ2-1; 11 nucleotides match TRBD2. CDR3 sequence reads: CASTLAGGYNEQFF. CDR3 DNA: TGTGCCAGCACCCTAGCGGGGGGATACAATGAGCAGTTCTTC.